This T cell receptor (beta chain) was retrieved from a study of blood T cell repertoires in COVID-19. About the research overall: Both acute and convalescent COVID-19 samples were obtained from the United States, Italy and Spain. From T cells, B-cell-depleted T cells, or PBMCs came the material, which was cDNA or gDNA.

Enrolled through a virtual design, the participants were between roughly 18 and 89 years of age and came from under 25 US areas. The CDR3 contains 13 residues. V lost 0 bases and J 4 bases, leaving 6 bases between the germline ends. Germline-derived CDR1 and CDR2 are SGHKS and YYEKEE (reference sequence). Clones were read by immunoSEQ multiplex PCR, and TCRdb kept only the in-frame ones, dropping some. The table lists some 320,000 clones, roughly nine tenths of them singletons. The TCR originated in a man aged 55 to 70 who had recovered from COVID-19. What was sequenced was PBMCs or T cells enriched from blood (not recorded which). The chain is built from TRBV5-5 and TRBJ2-3; no clear D. CDR3 residues: CASSLAFPDTQYF. DNA of the CDR3: TGTGCCAGCAGCTTGGCCTTTCCAGATACGCAGTATTTT.